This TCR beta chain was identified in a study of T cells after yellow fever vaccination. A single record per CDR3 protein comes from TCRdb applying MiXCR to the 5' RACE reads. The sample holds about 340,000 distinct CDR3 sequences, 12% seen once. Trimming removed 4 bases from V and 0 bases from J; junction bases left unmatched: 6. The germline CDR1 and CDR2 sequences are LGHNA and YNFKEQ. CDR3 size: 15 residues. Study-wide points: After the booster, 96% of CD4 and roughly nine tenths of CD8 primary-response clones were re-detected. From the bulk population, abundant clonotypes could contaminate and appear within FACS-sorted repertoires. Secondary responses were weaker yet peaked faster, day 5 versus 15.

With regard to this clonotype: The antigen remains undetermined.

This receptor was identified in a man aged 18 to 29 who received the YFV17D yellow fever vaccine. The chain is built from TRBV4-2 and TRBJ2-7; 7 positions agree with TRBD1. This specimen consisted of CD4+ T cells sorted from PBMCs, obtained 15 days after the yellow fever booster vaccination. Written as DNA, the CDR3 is TGTGCCAGCAGCCCGGACAGGACAAGCTCCTACGAGCAGTACTTC. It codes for CASSPDRTSSYEQYF.